The clone carrying this T cell receptor beta chain was detected only a few times. What it recognizes is unknown. The data were obtained in a study of T-cell reconstitution after alpha-beta-depleted transplantation in children. General observations from the study: Elevated TCRbeta diversity at day 60 was traced, in some patients, to surviving recipient T cells and thymic progenitors.

Per the germline V gene, CDR1 is MNHNY and CDR2 is SVGAGI (reference sequence). The CDR3 has 11 residues. V was trimmed by 10 bases and J by 12 bases, leaving 16 bases between them. Preparation of the TCRbeta library was carried out with unique molecular identifiers. TCRdb redid the calling of the PCR reads with MiXCR, one entry per CDR3 protein. The repertoire holds 450,000 to 600,000 distinct CDR3 sequences, with roughly 13% as singletons. This sequence was found in a male patient younger than 18 who had a stem cell transplant for acute myeloid leukemia, so the T cells may come from the graft donor. This specimen consisted of PBMCs, mostly from graft donor cells, obtained 360 days after TCRalphabeta/CD19-depleted stem cell transplant. The J gene is TRBJ2-1, the V gene TRBV6-6, with D unresolved. CDR3 coding DNA: TGTGCCATCTCAACAGTTTCGTCGCAGTTCTTC. Translating it yields CAISTVSSQFF.